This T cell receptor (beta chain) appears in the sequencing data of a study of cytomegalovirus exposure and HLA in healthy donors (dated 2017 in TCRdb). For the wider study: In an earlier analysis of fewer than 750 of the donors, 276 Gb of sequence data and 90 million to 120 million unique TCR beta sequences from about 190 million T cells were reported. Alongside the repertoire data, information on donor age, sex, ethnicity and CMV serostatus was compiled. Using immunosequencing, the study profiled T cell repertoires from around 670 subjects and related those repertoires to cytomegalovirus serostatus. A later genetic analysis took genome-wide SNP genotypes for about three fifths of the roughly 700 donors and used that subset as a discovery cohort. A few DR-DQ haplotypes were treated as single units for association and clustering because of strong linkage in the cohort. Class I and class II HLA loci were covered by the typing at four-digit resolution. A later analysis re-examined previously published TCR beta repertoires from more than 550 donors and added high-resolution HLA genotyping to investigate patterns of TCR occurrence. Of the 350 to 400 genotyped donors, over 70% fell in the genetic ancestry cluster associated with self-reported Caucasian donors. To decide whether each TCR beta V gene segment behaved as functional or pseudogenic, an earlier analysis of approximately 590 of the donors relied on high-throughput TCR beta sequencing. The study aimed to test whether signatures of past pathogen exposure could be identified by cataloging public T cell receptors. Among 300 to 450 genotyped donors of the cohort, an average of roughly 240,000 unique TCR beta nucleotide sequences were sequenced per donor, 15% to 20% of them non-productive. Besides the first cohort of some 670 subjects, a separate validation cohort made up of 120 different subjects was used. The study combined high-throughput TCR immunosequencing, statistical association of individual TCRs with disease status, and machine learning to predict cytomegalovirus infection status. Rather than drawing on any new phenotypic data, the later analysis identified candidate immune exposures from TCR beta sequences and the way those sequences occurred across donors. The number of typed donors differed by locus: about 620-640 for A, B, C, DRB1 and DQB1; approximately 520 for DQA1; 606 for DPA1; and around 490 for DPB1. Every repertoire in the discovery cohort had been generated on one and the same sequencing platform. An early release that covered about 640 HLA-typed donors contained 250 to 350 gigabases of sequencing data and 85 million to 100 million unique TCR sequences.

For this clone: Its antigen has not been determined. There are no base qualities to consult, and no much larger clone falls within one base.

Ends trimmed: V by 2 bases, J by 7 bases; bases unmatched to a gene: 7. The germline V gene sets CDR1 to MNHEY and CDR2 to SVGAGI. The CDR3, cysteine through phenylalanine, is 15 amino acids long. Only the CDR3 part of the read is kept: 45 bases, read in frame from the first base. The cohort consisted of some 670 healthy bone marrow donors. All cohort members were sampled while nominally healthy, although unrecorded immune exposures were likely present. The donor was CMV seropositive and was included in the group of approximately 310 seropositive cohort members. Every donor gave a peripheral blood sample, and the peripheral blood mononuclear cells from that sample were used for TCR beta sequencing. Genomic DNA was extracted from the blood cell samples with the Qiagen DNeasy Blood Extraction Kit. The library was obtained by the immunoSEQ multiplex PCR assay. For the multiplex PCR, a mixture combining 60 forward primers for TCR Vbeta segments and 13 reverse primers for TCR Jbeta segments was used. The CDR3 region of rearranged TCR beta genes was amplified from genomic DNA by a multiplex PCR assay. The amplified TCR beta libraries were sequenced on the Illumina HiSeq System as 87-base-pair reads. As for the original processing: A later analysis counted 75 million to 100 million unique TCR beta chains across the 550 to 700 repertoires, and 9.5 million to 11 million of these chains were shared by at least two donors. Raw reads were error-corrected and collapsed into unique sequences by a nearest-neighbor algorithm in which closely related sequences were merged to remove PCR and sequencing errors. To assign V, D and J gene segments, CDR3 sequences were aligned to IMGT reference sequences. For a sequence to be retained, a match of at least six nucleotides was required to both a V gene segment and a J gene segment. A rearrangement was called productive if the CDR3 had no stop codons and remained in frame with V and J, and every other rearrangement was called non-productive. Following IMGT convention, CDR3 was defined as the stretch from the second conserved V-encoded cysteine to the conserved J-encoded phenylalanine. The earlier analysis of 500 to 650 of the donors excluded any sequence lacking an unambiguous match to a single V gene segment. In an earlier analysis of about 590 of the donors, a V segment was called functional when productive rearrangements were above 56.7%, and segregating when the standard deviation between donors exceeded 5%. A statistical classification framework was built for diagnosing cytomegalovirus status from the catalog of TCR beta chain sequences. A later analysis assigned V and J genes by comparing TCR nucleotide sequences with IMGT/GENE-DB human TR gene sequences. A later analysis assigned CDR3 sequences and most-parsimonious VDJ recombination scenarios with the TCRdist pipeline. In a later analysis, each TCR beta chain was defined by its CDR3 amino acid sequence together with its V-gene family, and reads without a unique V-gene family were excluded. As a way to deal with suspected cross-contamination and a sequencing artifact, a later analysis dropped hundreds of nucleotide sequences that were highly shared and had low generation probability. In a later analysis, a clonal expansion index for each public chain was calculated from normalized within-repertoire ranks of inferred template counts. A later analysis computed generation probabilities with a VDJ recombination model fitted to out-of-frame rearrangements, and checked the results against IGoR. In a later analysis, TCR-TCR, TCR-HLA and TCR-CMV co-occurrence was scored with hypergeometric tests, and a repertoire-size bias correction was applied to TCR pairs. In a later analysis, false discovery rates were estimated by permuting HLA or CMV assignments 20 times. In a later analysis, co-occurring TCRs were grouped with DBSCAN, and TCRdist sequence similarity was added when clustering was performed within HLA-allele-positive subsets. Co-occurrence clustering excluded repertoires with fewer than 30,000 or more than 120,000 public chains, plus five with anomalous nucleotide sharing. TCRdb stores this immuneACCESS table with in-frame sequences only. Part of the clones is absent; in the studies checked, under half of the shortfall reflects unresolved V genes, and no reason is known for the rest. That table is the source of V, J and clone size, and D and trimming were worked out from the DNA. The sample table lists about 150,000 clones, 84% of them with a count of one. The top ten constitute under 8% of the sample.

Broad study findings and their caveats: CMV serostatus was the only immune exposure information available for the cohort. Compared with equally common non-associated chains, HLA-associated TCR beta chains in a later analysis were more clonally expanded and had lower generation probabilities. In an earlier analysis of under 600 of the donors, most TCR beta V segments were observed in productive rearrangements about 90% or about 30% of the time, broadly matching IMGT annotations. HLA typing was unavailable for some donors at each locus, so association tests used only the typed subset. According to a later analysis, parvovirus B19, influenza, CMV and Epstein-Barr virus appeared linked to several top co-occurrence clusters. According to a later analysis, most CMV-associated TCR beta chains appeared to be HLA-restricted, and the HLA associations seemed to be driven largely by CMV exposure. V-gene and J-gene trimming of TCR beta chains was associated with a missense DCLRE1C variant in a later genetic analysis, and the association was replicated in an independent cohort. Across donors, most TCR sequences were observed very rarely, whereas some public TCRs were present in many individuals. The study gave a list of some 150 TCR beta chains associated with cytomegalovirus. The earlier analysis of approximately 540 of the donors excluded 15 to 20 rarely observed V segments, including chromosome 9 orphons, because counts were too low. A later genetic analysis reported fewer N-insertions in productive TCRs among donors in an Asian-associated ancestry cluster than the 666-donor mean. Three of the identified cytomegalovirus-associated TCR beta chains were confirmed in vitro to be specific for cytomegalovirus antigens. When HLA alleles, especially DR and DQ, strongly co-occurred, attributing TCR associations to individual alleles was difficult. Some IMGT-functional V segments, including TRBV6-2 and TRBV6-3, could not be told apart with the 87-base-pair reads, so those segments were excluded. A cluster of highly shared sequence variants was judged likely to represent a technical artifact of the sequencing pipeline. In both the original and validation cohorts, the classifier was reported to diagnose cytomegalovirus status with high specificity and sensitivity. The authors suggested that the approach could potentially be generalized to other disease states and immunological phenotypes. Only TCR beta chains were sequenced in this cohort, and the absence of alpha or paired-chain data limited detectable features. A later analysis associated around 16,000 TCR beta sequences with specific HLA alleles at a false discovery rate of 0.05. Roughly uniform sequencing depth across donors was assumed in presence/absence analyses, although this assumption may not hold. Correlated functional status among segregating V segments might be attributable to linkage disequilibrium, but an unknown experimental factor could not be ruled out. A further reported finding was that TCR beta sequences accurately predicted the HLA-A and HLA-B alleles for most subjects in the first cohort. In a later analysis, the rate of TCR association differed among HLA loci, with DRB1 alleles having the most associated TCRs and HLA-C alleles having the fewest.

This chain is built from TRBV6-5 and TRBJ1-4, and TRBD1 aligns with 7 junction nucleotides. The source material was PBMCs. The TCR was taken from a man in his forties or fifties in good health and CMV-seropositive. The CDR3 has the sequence CASSYDGTEGEKLFF. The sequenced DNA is TGTGCCAGCAGTTACGACGGGACAGAGGGTGAAAAACTGTTTTTT.